This TCR beta chain was sequenced in a study of T cells after yellow fever vaccination. Each CDR3 protein is one row after TCRdb ran MiXCR on the 5' RACE reads. The data contain about 360,000 distinct CDR3 sequences, approximately 5.7% of them seen just once; the ten biggest clones take up over 12%. This clonotype was observed a few times. The CDR3 covers 13 residues. Germline V gene sequence: CDR1 SGHAT, CDR2 FQNNGV. Trimming stripped 7 bases from V and 5 bases from J, with 12 bases between. Material: PBMCs, obtained 5 days after the yellow fever booster vaccination. The TCR sequence derives from a man aged 25 to 40 who received the YFV17D yellow fever vaccine. This chain links TRBV11-2 with TRBJ2-1; D is ambiguous. In nucleotides, the CDR3 is TGTGCCAGCAATGGGTGGGGTCACAATGAGCAGTTCTTC. Protein product: CASNGWGHNEQFF.